Detailed here is one T cell receptor (beta chain). No antigen is known for it. Base qualities are missing; no much larger clone stands one base away. This record comes from a study of cytomegalovirus exposure and HLA in healthy donors (dated by TCRdb to the late 2010s). About the study as a whole: According to a later analysis, one platform produced both the 120 validation repertoires and the 550 to 800 repertoires of the first cohort. The study combined high-throughput TCR immunosequencing, statistical association of individual TCRs with disease status, and machine learning to predict cytomegalovirus infection status. The study aimed to test whether signatures of past pathogen exposure could be identified by cataloging public T cell receptors. A separate validation cohort of roughly 130 different subjects was used in addition to the roughly 700-subject first cohort. Points the paper makes about the study in general: Subsequent analysis determined that TCRs grouped into clusters in the first cohort also showed a tendency toward co-occurrence across the 90 to 150 validation repertoires, and roughly 94% of cluster scores exceeded 0. Three of the identified cytomegalovirus-associated TCR beta chains were confirmed in vitro to be specific for cytomegalovirus antigens. The authors suggested that the approach could potentially be extended to other disease states and immunological phenotypes. Most TCR sequences were observed very rarely across donors, whereas some public TCRs were present in many individuals. The validation cohort had no HLA typing available for a later analysis, so co-occurrence within that cohort was assessed over all 120 or so repertoires. A total of 150 or so TCR beta chains were listed by the study as associated with cytomegalovirus. Cytomegalovirus status was reported to be diagnosed by the classifier with high specificity and sensitivity in both the original and validation cohorts.

Donors formed part of the validation cohort, which comprised over a hundred subjects and was distinct from the first cohort of 666 subjects. The CDR3 measures 13 amino acids from cysteine to phenylalanine. Left in the record is the CDR3 DNA by itself, 39 bases read in frame from the first base. V and J lose 4 bases and 5 bases, and a span of 11 bases separates them. The germline V gene gives CDR1 as MDHEN and CDR2 as SYDVKM. The method behind the library was the immunoSEQ multiplex PCR assay. Per the original workflow: To diagnose cytomegalovirus status from the catalog of TCR beta chain sequences, a statistical classification framework was built. TCRdb limited this immuneACCESS table to in-frame rearrangements with V and J called. A share of clones is missing; checked studies link under half to unresolved V genes, and the rest is unexplained. The DNA was the basis for D and trimming; V, J and clone size are from that table. In all, the sample holds 150,000 to 200,000 clones, and 80% to 85% of those were seen once. About 2.8% of the sample rests with the top ten.

This sequence originates from a woman aged 18-29 years in good health and CMV-seropositive. Sequencing input: PBMCs. This sequence uses TRBV28 and TRBJ1-2, with a weak D call of TRBD1 (6 bases match). CDR3 protein: CASSYRDGYGYTF. In nucleotide form, the sequence is TGTGCCAGCAGTTACAGGGACGGTTATGGCTACACCTTC.